A selection of T cell receptor beta chains follows, all from one sample in a study of T cells in Graves' hyperthyroidism and ophthalmopathy. TCRdb recomputed calls from the multiplex PCR reads with MiXCR, one row per CDR3 protein. There are nearly 750,000 distinct CDR3 sequences in the sample; roughly 32% occur only once, and around 29% lies in the top ten. The specimen sequenced was blood. These receptors were taken from a woman aged 40 to 55 with Graves' hyperthyroidism. Each CDR3 is given with its conserved first and last residue. D genes are given only for firm matches. Size values are once, few and many counts, or a class for expanded clones, and some rows have none.

d_gene: .
j_gene: TRBJ1-4
v_gene: TRBV12-3/TRBV12-4
abundance: .
CDR3nt: TGTGCCAGCAGTTACGAGGGTGTCGAAAAACTGTTTTTT
CDR3aa: CASSYEGVEKLFF

d_gene: TRBD1
j_gene: TRBJ2-7
v_gene: TRBV29-1
abundance: many
CDR3nt: TGCAGCGTTGAAGGGACAGGGGCTGGATTTGTCGAGCAGTACTTC
CDR3aa: CSVEGTGAGFVEQYF

d_gene: .
j_gene: TRBJ1-5
v_gene: TRBV7-2
abundance: .
CDR3nt: TGTGCCAGCAGCCGAACCTGGGGTACAAGCAATCAGCCCCAGCATTTT
CDR3aa: CASSRTWGTSNQPQHF

d_gene: .
j_gene: TRBJ1-1
v_gene: TRBV4-3
abundance: few
CDR3nt: TGCGCCAGCAGCCGACCGGTTATGAACACTGAAGCTTTCTTT
CDR3aa: CASSRPVMNTEAFF

d_gene: .
j_gene: TRBJ2-6
v_gene: TRBV19
abundance: .
CDR3nt: TGTGCCAGTAGTATGTGGGGGACCCACTCTGGGGCCAACGTCCTGACTTTC
CDR3aa: CASSMWGTHSGANVLTF

d_gene: .
j_gene: TRBJ2-7
v_gene: TRBV19
abundance: .
CDR3nt: TGTGCCAGTAGTACCCCGGGAGCTCACTACGAGCAGTACTTC
CDR3aa: CASSTPGAHYEQYF

d_gene: TRBD2
j_gene: TRBJ2-3
v_gene: TRBV7-8
abundance: .
CDR3nt: TGTGCCAGCAGCTTGCGACTAGCCGCTAGCACAGATACGCAGTATTTT
CDR3aa: CASSLRLAASTDTQYF

d_gene: .
j_gene: TRBJ1-1
v_gene: TRBV7-9
abundance: .
CDR3nt: TGTGCCAGCAGCTGGGAGGGATTCATGAACACTGAAGCTTTCTTT
CDR3aa: CASSWEGFMNTEAFF

d_gene: .
j_gene: TRBJ1-6
v_gene: TRBV14
abundance: many
CDR3nt: TGTGCCAGCAGCCAAGATGCGGGACGCATGCCGAATTCACCCCTCCACTTT
CDR3aa: CASSQDAGRMPNSPLHF

d_gene: TRBD1
j_gene: TRBJ1-6
v_gene: TRBV20-1
abundance: .
CDR3nt: TGCAGTGCGCCGGAAACAGGGGGCAGGCCCCTCCACTTT
CDR3aa: CSAPETGGRPLHF

d_gene: .
j_gene: TRBJ1-6
v_gene: TRBV20-1
abundance: .
CDR3nt: TGCAGTTTGGAGGGGGATAAGAATTCACCCCTCCACTTT
CDR3aa: CSLEGDKNSPLHF

d_gene: .
j_gene: TRBJ2-7
v_gene: TRBV15
abundance: many
CDR3nt: TGTGCCACCAGCAGACTAGGGCGGGTGCTTGCCTACGAGCAGTACTTC
CDR3aa: CATSRLGRVLAYEQYF

d_gene: .
j_gene: TRBJ2-4
v_gene: TRBV20-1
abundance: few
CDR3nt: TGCAGTGCTGAAGGGGGTGCGGACATTCAGTACTTC
CDR3aa: CSAEGGADIQYF

d_gene: .
j_gene: TRBJ2-5
v_gene: TRBV29-1
abundance: .
CDR3nt: TGCAGCGTATGGACCCTCCAAGAGACCCAGTACTTC
CDR3aa: CSVWTLQETQYF

d_gene: .
j_gene: TRBJ1-1
v_gene: TRBV7-2
abundance: .
CDR3nt: TGTGCCAGCAGCATAGGGGGGGCTGCTTTCTTT
CDR3aa: CASSIGGAAFF

d_gene: .
j_gene: TRBJ1-1
v_gene: TRBV13
abundance: many
CDR3nt: TGTGCCAGCAGCCCCACCGGGACACAGAACACTGAAGCTTTCTTT
CDR3aa: CASSPTGTQNTEAFF

d_gene: .
j_gene: TRBJ1-3
v_gene: TRBV29-1
abundance: many
CDR3nt: TGCAGCGTTGAAGTTTCTGGAAACACCATATATTTT
CDR3aa: CSVEVSGNTIYF

d_gene: TRBD1
j_gene: TRBJ1-6
v_gene: TRBV10-3
abundance: .
CDR3nt: TGTGCCATCAGTGCGGCCAAGGGACAGGGGGAGTCACCCCTCCACTTT
CDR3aa: CAISAAKGQGESPLHF

d_gene: TRBD2
j_gene: TRBJ2-7
v_gene: TRBV10-3
abundance: .
CDR3nt: TGTGCCATCAGTCCCCGCGAGCGGGGGGTCCACGAGCAGTACTTC
CDR3aa: CAISPRERGVHEQYF

d_gene: .
j_gene: TRBJ1-1
v_gene: TRBV7-9
abundance: .
CDR3nt: TGTGCCAGCTCACCGGGGGAGGCAGATGTTGAAGCTTTCTTT
CDR3aa: CASSPGEADVEAFF

d_gene: .
j_gene: TRBJ1-2
v_gene: TRBV6-5
abundance: .
CDR3nt: TGTGCCAGCAGCTCCCGGGGAGGCTCCGTAGCGGGCGGCTACACCTTC
CDR3aa: CASSSRGGSVAGGYTF

d_gene: .
j_gene: TRBJ1-3
v_gene: TRBV12-3/TRBV12-4
abundance: many
CDR3nt: TGTGCCAGCACCCGATTGGTTGGAAACACCATATATTTT
CDR3aa: CASTRLVGNTIYF

d_gene: .
j_gene: TRBJ2-7
v_gene: TRBV6-5
abundance: many
CDR3nt: TGTGCCAGCAGCCCTGGACTTGGCTCCTACGAGCAGTACTTC
CDR3aa: CASSPGLGSYEQYF

d_gene: .
j_gene: TRBJ1-2
v_gene: TRBV5-1
abundance: few
CDR3nt: TGCGCCAGCAGCTTGGGCAGGGGCCGCGCTAACTATGGCTACACCTTC
CDR3aa: CASSLGRGRANYGYTF

d_gene: TRBD1
j_gene: TRBJ1-2
v_gene: TRBV7-2
abundance: once
CDR3nt: TGTGCCAGCAGCTACCGGGGACAGGGGGCGAGCTATGGCTACACCTTC
CDR3aa: CASSYRGQGASYGYTF

d_gene: TRBD1
j_gene: TRBJ2-5
v_gene: TRBV10-2
abundance: .
CDR3nt: TGCGCCAGCAGCCAGGGACAGGGAGGAAAGACCCAGTACTTC
CDR3aa: CASSQGQGGKTQYF

d_gene: .
j_gene: TRBJ2-2
v_gene: TRBV19
abundance: .
CDR3nt: TGTGCCAGTAAGGCGCAAGAAACTAATAGGGACGGGGAGCTGTTTTTT
CDR3aa: CASKAQETNRDGELFF

d_gene: .
j_gene: TRBJ1-2
v_gene: TRBV13
abundance: many
CDR3nt: TGTGCCAGCAGCCCAGTTCGGGTAGGTGGCTACACCTTC
CDR3aa: CASSPVRVGGYTF

d_gene: .
j_gene: TRBJ1-2
v_gene: TRBV29-1
abundance: .
CDR3nt: TGCAGCTTAGCCAGTCGCTCTAACTATGGCTACACCTTC
CDR3aa: CSLASRSNYGYTF

d_gene: .
j_gene: TRBJ2-1
v_gene: TRBV24-1
abundance: .
CDR3nt: TGTGCCACCAGTGGGTCGGGCAGGTACAATGAGCAGTTCTTC
CDR3aa: CATSGSGRYNEQFF

d_gene: .
j_gene: TRBJ2-5
v_gene: TRBV4-1
abundance: few
CDR3nt: TGCGCCAGCAGCCAAGTGTACCTAGCGAGAGGAGAGACCCAGTACTTC
CDR3aa: CASSQVYLARGETQYF

d_gene: TRBD1
j_gene: TRBJ1-1
v_gene: TRBV19
abundance: few
CDR3nt: TGTGCCAGTACCCAGGGGGGGAAGGTGCACACTGAAGCTTTCTTT
CDR3aa: CASTQGGKVHTEAFF

d_gene: TRBD1
j_gene: TRBJ2-7
v_gene: TRBV7-3
abundance: .
CDR3nt: TGTGCCAGCAGCCCGGCCCGGGACAGGAACTACGAGCAGTACTTC
CDR3aa: CASSPARDRNYEQYF

d_gene: .
j_gene: TRBJ1-5
v_gene: TRBV19
abundance: many
CDR3nt: TGTGCCAGTAGTATACGGGAGGATCAGCCCCAGCATTTT
CDR3aa: CASSIREDQPQHF

d_gene: .
j_gene: TRBJ2-7
v_gene: TRBV11-2
abundance: many
CDR3nt: TGTGCCAGCAGTCCGGTGGCTACCTACGAGCAGTACTTC
CDR3aa: CASSPVATYEQYF

d_gene: TRBD1
j_gene: TRBJ1-4
v_gene: TRBV20-1
abundance: few
CDR3nt: TGCAGTGCAAGATCGGACAGGGTCACTAATGAAAAACTGTTTTTT
CDR3aa: CSARSDRVTNEKLFF

d_gene: .
j_gene: TRBJ2-1
v_gene: TRBV10-3
abundance: .
CDR3nt: TGTGCCATCAGTGAGTCTTCCCCCGGTGAGCAGTTCTTC
CDR3aa: CAISESSPGEQFF

d_gene: .
j_gene: TRBJ2-2
v_gene: TRBV12-3/TRBV12-4
abundance: many
CDR3nt: TGTGCCAGCAGTTTAGCGGTCGGGGAGCTGTTTTTT
CDR3aa: CASSLAVGELFF

d_gene: .
j_gene: TRBJ1-2
v_gene: TRBV7-3
abundance: .
CDR3nt: TGTGCCAGCAGCTTAATAGTTCGGGCGAACCACGGAGGCTACACGTTC
CDR3aa: CASSLIVRANHGGYTF

d_gene: TRBD2
j_gene: TRBJ2-5
v_gene: TRBV19
abundance: few
CDR3nt: TGTGCCAGTAGTATGTCCGGCGGGGGAATTCAAGAGACCCAGTACTTC
CDR3aa: CASSMSGGGIQETQYF

d_gene: .
j_gene: TRBJ1-6
v_gene: TRBV12-3/TRBV12-4
abundance: few
CDR3nt: TGTGCCAGCAGTAGAAGACAAGGCTCCTATAATTCACCCCTCCACTTT
CDR3aa: CASSRRQGSYNSPLHF

d_gene: .
j_gene: TRBJ2-2
v_gene: TRBV20-1
abundance: .
CDR3nt: TGCAGTGCCGTGGCGTTTGGGGGCCCAAACGCCGGGGAGCTGTTTTTT
CDR3aa: CSAVAFGGPNAGELFF

d_gene: .
j_gene: TRBJ2-2
v_gene: TRBV25-1
abundance: few
CDR3nt: TGTGCCAGCAGTGAATTGTGGGGAGACAAAAACACCGGGGAGCTGTTTTTT
CDR3aa: CASSELWGDKNTGELFF

d_gene: .
j_gene: TRBJ2-5
v_gene: TRBV19
abundance: few
CDR3nt: TGTGCCAGTAGTCCACGCCGTGCTCCATTGGAGACCCAGTACTTC
CDR3aa: CASSPRRAPLETQYF

d_gene: .
j_gene: TRBJ1-5
v_gene: TRBV19
abundance: many
CDR3nt: .
CDR3aa: CASTSGPSPQHF

d_gene: TRBD1
j_gene: TRBJ2-7
v_gene: TRBV11-2
abundance: .
CDR3nt: TGTGCCAGCAGCTTCGGAGAGGGGGCAGAAGAGCAGTACTTC
CDR3aa: CASSFGEGAEEQYF

d_gene: TRBD1
j_gene: TRBJ1-4
v_gene: TRBV7-9
abundance: few
CDR3nt: TGTGCCAGCAGCCCCCAGGGACAGGGGGATGAAAAACTGTTTTTT
CDR3aa: CASSPQGQGDEKLFF

d_gene: .
j_gene: TRBJ2-7
v_gene: TRBV4-3
abundance: .
CDR3nt: TGCGCCAGCAGCCAAGAGTATGAGCGCGAGCAGTACTTC
CDR3aa: CASSQEYEREQYF

d_gene: TRBD1
j_gene: TRBJ1-1
v_gene: TRBV5-1
abundance: few
CDR3nt: TGTGCCAGCAGCTTGGAGGGACAGGGATCTTACACTGAAGCTTTCTTT
CDR3aa: CASSLEGQGSYTEAFF

d_gene: .
j_gene: TRBJ2-7
v_gene: TRBV10-3
abundance: .
CDR3nt: TGTGCCAGCAGTTACGAGAACCGAATATATTACGAGCAGTACTTC
CDR3aa: CASSYENRIYYEQYF